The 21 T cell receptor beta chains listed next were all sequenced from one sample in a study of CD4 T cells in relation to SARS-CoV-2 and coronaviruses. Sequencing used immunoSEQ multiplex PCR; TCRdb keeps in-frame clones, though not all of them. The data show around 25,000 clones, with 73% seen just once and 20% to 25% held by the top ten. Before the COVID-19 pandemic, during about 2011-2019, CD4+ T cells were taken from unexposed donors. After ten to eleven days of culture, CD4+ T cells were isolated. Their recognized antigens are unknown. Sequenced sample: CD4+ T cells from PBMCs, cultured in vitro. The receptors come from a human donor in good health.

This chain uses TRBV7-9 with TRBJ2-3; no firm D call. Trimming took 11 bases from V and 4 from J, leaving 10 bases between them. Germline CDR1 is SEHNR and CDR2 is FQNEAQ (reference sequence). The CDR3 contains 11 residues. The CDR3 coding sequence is TGTGCCTGCCCTAGGGCAGATACGCAGTATTTT. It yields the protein CACPRADTQYF.

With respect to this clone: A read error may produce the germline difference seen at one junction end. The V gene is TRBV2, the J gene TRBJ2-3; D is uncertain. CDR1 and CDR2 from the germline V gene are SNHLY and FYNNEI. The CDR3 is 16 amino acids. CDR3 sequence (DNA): TGTGCCAGCAGCGAAGTATCAGGACCTAGCACAGATACGCAGTATTTT. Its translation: CASSEVSGPSTDTQYF.

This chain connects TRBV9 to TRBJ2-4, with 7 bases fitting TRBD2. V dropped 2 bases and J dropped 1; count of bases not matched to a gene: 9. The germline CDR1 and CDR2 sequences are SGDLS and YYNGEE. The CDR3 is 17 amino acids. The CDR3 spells CASSVGPSGAAKNIQYF. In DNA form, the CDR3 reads TGTGCCAGCAGCGTGGGTCCTAGCGGCGCGGCCAAAAACATTCAGTACTTC.

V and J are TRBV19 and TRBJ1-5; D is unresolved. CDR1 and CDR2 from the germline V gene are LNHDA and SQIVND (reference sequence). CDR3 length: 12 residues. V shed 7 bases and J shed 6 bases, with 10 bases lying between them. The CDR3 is CASKSIGQPQHF. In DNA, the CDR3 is TGTGCCAGTAAATCCATCGGTCAGCCCCAGCATTTT.

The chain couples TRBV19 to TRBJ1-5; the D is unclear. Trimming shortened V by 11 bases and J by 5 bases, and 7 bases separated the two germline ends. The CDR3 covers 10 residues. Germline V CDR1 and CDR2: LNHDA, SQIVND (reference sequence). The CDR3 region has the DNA TGTGCCGCCGGGTATCAGCCCCAGCATTTT. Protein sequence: CAAGYQPQHF.

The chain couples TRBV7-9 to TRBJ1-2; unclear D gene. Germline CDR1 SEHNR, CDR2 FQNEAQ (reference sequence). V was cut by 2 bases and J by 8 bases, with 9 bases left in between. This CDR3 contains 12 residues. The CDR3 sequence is CASSLSDRGYTF. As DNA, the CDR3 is TGTGCCAGCAGCTTATCTGATCGGGGCTACACCTTC.

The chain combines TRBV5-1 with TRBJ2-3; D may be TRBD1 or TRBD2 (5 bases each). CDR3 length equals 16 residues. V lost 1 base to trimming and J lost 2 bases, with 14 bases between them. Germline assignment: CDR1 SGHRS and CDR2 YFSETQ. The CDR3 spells CASSLWDPSSTDTQYF. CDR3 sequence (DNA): TGCGCCAGCAGCTTGTGGGACCCTTCCTCCACAGATACGCAGTATTTT.

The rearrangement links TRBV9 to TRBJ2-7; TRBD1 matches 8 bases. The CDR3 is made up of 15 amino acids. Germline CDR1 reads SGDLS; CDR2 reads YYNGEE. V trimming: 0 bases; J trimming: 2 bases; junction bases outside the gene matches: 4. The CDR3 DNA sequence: TGTGCCAGCAGCGTAGGCTGGACAGGGACCTACGAGCAGTACTTC. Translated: CASSVGWTGTYEQYF.

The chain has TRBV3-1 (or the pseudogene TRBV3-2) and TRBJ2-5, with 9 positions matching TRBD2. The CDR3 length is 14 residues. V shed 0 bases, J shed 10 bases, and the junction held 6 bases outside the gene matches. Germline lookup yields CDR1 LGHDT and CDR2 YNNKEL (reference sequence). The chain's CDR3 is CASSQDWRGGDQYF. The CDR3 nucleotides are TGTGCCAGCAGCCAAGATTGGCGGGGGGGCGACCAGTACTTC.

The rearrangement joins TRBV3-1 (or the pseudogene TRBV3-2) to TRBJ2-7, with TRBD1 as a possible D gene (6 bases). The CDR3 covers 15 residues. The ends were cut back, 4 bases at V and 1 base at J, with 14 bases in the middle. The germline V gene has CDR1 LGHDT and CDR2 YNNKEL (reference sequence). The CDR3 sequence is CASSPLRDTSYEQYF. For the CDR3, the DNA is TGTGCCAGCAGCCCACTCCGGGACACATCCTACGAGCAGTACTTC.

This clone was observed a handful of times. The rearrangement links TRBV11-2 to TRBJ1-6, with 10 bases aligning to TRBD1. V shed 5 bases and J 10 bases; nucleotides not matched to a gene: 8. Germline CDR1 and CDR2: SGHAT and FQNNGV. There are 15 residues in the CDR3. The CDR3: CASSIRQGAGSPLHF. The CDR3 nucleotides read TGTGCCAGCAGCATTAGACAGGGGGCGGGATCACCCCTCCACTTT.

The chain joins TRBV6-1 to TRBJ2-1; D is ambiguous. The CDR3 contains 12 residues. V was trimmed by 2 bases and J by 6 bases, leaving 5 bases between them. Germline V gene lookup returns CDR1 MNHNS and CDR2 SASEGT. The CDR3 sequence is CASSETVNEQFF. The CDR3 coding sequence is TGTGCCAGCAGTGAAACGGTCAATGAGCAGTTCTTC.

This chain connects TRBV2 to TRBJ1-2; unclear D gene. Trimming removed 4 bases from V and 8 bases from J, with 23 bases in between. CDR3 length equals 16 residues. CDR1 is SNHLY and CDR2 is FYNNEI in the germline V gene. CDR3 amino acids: CASSVWVETSKGGYTF. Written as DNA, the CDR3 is TGTGCCAGCAGTGTTTGGGTGGAGACCTCTAAGGGAGGCTACACCTTC.

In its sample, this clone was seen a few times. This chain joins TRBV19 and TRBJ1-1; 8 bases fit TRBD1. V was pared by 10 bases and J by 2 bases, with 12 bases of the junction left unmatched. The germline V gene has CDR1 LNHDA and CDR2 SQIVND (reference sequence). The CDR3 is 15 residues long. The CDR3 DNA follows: TGTGCCACCGCGGCAGGGGGCGATGGTAACACTGAAGCTTTCTTT. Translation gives CATAAGGDGNTEAFF. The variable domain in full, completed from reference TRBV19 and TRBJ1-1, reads DGGITQSPKYLFRKEGQNVTLSCEQNLNHDAMYWYRQDPGQGLRLIYYSQIVNDFQKGDIAEGYSVSREKKESFPLTVTSAQKNPTAFYLCATAAGGDGNTEAFFGQGTRLTVV.

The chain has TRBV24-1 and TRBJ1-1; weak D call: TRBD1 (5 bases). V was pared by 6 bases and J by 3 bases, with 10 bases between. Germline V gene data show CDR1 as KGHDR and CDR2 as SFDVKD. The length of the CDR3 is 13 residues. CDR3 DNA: TGTGCCACCAGTACCCAGGGAGACACTGAAGCTTTCTTT. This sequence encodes CATSTQGDTEAFF.

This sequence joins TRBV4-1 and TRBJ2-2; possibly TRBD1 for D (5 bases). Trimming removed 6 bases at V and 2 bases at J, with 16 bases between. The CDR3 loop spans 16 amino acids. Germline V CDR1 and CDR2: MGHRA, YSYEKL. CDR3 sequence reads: CASRHLYRSNTGELFF. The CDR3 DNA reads TGCGCCAGCAGACACCTTTACAGGAGCAACACCGGGGAGCTGTTTTTT.

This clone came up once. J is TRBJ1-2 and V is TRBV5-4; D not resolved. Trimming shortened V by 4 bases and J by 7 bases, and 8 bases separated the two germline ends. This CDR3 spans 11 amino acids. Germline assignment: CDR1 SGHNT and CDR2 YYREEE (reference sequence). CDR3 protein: CASSLDTGYTF. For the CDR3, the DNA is TGTGCCAGCAGCCTTGACACTGGCTACACCTTC. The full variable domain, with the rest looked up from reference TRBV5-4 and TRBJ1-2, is ETGVTQSPTHLIKTRGQQVTLRCSSQSGHNTVSWYQQALGQGPQFIFQYYREEENGRGNFPPRFSGLQFPNYSSELNVNALELDDSALYLCASSLDTGYTFGSGTRLTVV.

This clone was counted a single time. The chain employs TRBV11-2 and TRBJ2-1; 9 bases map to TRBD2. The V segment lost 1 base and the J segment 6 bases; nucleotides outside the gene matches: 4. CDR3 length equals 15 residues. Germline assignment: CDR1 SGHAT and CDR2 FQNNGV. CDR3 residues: CASSLVASGTNEQFF. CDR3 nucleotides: TGTGCCAGCAGCTTAGTGGCTAGCGGGACCAATGAGCAGTTCTTC.

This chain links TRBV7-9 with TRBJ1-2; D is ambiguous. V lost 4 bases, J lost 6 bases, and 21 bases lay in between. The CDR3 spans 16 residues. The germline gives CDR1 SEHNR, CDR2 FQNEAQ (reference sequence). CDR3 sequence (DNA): TGTGCCAGCAGCTACTCCCTGGTGGCAGGAGCAGATGGCTACACCTTC. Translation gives CASSYSLVAGADGYTF.

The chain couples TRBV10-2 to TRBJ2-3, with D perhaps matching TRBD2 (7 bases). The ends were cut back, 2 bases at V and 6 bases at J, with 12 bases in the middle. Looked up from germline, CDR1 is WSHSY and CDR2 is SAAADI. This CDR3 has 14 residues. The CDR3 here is CASSEGGGWDTQYF. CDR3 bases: TGCGCCAGCAGTGAGGGGGGGGGCTGGGATACGCAGTATTTT.

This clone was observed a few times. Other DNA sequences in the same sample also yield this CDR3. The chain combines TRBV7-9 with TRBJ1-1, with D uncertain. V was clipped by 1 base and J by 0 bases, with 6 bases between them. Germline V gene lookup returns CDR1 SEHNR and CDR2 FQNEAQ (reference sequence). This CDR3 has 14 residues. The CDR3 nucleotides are TGTGCCAGCAGCTTAGGCCGGATGAACACTGAAGCTTTCTTT. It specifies CASSLGRMNTEAFF. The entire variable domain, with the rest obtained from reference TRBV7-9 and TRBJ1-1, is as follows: DTGVSQNPRHKITKRGQNVTFRCDPISEHNRLYWYRQTLGQGPEFLTYFQNEAQLEKSRLLSDRFSAERPKGSFSTLEIQRTEQGDSAMYLCASSLGRMNTEAFFGQGTRLTVV.